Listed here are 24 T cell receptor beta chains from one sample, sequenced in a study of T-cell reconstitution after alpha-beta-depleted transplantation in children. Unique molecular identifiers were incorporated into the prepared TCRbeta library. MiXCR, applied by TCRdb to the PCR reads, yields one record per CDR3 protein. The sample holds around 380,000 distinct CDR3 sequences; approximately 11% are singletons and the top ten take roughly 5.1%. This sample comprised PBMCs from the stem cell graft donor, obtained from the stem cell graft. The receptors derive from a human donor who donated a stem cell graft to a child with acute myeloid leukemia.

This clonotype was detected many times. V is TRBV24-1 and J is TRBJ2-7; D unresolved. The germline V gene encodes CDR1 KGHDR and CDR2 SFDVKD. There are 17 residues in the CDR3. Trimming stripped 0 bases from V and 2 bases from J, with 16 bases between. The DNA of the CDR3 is TGTGCCACCAGTGATTTGGTCAAGACCAAGGTACCCTACGAGCAGTACTTC. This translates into CATSDLVKTKVPYEQYF.

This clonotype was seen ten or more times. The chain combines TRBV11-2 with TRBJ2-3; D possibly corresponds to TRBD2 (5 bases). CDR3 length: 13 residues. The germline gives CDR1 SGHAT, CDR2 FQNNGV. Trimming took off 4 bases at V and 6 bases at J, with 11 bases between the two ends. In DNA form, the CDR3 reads TGTGCCAGCAGCTCGAGCGAGCGGGATACGCAGTATTTT. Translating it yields CASSSSERDTQYF.

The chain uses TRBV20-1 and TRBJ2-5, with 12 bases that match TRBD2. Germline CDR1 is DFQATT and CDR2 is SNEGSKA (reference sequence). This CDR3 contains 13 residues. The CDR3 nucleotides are TGCACTGCCACTAGCGGGAGGAGAGAGACCCAGTACTTC. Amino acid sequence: CTATSGRRETQYF.

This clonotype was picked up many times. CDR3 nucleotides: TGTGCCAGCAGTTTCGTGGGATTTGGGACCGGGGAGCTGTTTTTT. This gives the protein CASSFVGFGTGELFF. The V and J genes are TRBV6-5 and TRBJ2-2; D is unresolved. V dropped 4 bases and J dropped 5 bases, with 14 bases sitting between them. Looked up from germline, CDR1 is MNHEY and CDR2 is SVGAGI. The CDR3 runs 15 residues.

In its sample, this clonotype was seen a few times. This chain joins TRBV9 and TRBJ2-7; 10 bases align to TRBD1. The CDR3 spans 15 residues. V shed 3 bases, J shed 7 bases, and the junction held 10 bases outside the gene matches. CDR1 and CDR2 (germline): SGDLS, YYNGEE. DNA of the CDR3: TGTGCCAGCAGCGCCCGGGACAGGGGATCGCATGAGCAGTACTTC. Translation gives CASSARDRGSHEQYF.

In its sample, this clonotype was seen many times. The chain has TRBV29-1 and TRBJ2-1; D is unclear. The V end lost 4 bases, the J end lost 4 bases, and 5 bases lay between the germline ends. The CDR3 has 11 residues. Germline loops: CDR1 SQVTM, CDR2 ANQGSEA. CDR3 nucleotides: TGCAGCGTTGTGAGGTACAATGAGCAGTTCTTC. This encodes CSVVRYNEQFF.

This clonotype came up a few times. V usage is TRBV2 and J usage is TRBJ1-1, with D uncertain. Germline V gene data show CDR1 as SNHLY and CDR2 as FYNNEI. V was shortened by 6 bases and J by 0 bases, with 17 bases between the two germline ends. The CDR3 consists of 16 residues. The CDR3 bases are TGTGCCAGCAGCCACTGGGAGGGCTACATGAACACTGAAGCTTTCTTT. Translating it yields CASSHWEGYMNTEAFF. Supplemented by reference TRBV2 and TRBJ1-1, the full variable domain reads EPEVTQTPSHQVTQMGQEVILRCVPISNHLYFYWYRQILGQKVEFLVSFYNNEISEKSEIFDDQFSVERPDGSNFTLKIRSTKLEDSAMYFCASSHWEGYMNTEAFFGQGTRLTVV.

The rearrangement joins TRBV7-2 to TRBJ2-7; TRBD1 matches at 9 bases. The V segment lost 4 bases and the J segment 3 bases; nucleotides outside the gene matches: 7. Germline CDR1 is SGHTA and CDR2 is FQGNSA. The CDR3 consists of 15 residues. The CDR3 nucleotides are TGTGCCAGCAGCTATGGGACAGGGAGTTTCTACGAGCAGTACTTC. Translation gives CASSYGTGSFYEQYF.

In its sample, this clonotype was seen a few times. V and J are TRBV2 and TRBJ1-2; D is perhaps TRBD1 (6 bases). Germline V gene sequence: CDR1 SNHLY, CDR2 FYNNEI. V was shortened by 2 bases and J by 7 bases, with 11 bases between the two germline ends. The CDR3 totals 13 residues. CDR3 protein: CASSEPGAVGYTF. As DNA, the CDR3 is TGTGCCAGCAGTGAACCGGGGGCTGTTGGCTACACCTTC.

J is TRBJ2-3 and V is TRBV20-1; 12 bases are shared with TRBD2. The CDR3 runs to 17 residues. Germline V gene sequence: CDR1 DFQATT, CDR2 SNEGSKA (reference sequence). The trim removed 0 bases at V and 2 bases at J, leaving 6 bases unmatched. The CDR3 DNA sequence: TGCAGTGCTAGAGATGGAGGACTAGCGGGGTTCACAGATACGCAGTATTTT. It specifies CSARDGGLAGFTDTQYF.

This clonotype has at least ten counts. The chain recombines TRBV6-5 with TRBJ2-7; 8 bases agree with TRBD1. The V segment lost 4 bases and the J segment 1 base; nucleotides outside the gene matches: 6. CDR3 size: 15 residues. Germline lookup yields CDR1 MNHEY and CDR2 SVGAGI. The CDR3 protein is CASSSTGTGSYEQYF. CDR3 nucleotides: TGTGCCAGCAGTTCCACCGGGACAGGATCCTACGAGCAGTACTTC.

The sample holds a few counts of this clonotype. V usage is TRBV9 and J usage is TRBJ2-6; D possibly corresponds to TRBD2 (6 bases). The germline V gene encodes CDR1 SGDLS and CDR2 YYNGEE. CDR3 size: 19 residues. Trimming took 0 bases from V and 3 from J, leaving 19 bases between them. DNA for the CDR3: TGTGCCAGCAGCGTAGGACTGTCTTTACCGGGAGTTGGGGCCAACGTCCTGACTTTC. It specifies CASSVGLSLPGVGANVLTF.

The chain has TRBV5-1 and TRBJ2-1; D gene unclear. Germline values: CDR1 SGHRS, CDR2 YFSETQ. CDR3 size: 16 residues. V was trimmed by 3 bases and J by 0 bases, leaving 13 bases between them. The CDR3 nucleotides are TGCGCCAGCAGCTCCGACCTCGTCGGCTCCTACAATGAGCAGTTCTTC. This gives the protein CASSSDLVGSYNEQFF.

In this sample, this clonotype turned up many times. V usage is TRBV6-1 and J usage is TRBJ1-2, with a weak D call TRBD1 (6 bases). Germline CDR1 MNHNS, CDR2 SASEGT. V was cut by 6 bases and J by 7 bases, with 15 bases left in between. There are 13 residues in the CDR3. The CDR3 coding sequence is TGTGCCAGCAGCCCGGACAGTTCTCGTGGCTACACCTTC. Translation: CASSPDSSRGYTF.

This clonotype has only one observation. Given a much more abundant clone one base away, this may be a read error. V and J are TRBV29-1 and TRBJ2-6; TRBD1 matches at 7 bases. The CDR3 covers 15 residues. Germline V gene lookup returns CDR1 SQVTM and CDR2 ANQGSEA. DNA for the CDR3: TGCAGCGTTGGGGACACAGGGGTAGGGGCCAACGGCCTGACTTTC. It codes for CSVGDTGVGANGLTF.

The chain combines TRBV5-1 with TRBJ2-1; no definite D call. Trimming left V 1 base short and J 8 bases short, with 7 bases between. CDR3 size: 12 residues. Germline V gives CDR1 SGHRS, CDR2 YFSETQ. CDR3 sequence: CASSLFEDEQFF. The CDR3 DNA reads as TGCGCCAGCAGCTTGTTCGAGGATGAGCAGTTCTTC. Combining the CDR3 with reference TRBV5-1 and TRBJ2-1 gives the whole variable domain KAGVTQTPRYLIKTRGQQVTLSCSPISGHRSVSWYQQTPGQGLQFLFEYFSETQRNKGNFPGRFSGRQFSNSRSEMNVSTLELGDSALYLCASSLFEDEQFFGPGTRLTVL.

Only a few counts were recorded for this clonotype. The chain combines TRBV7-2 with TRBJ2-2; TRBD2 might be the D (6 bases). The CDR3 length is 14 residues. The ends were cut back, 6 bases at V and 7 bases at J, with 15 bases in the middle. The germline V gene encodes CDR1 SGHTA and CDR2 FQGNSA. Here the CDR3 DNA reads TGTGCCAGCAGTCCCGGGACTTCTTACGGGGAGCTGTTTTTT. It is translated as CASSPGTSYGELFF.

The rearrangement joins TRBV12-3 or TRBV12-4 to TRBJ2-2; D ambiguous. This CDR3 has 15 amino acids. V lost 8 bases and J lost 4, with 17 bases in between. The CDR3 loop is CASCLINLGTGELFF. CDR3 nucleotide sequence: TGTGCCAGCTGTCTTATTAACCTGGGCACCGGGGAGCTGTTTTTT.

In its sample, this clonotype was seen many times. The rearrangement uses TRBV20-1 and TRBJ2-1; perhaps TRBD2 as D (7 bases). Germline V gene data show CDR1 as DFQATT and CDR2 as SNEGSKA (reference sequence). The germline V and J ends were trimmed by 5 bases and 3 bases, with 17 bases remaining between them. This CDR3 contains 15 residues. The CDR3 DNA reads TGCAGTGCTGGCGAGGGGGGGGGCCTCTACAATGAGCAGTTCTTC. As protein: CSAGEGGGLYNEQFF.

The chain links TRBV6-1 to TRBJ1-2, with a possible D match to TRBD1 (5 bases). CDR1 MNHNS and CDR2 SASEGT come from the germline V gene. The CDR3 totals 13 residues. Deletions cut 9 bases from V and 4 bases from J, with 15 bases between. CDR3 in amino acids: CASGDVGGYGYTF. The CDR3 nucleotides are TGTGCCAGTGGGGACGTAGGCGGCTATGGCTACACCTTC.

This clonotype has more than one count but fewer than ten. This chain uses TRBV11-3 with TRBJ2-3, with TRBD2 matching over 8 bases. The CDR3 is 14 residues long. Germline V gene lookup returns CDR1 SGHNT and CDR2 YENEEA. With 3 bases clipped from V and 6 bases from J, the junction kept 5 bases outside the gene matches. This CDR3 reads CASSFAPGGDTQYF. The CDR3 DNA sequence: TGTGCCAGCAGCTTCGCCCCGGGAGGGGATACGCAGTATTTT.

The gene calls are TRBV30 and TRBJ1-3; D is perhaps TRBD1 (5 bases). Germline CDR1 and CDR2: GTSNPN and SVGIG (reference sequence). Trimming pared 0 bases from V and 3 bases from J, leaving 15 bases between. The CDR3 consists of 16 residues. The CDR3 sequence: CAWSVHRAGLGNTIYF. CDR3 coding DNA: TGTGCCTGGAGTGTACATCGAGCAGGGCTTGGAAACACCATATATTTT. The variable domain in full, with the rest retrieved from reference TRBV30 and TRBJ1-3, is SQTIHQWPATLVQPVGSPLSLECTVEGTSNPNLYWYRQAAGRGLQLLFYSVGIGQISSEVPQNLSASRPQDRQFILSSKKLLLSDSGFYLCAWSVHRAGLGNTIYFGEGSWLTVV.

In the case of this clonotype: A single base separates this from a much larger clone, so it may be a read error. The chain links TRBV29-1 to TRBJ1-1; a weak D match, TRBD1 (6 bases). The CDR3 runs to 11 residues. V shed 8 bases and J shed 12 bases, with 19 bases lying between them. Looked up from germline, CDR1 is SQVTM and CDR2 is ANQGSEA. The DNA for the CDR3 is TGCAGCTTTGTTAAGGGGGTTGGCTCTTTCTTT. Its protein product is CSFVKGVGSFF.

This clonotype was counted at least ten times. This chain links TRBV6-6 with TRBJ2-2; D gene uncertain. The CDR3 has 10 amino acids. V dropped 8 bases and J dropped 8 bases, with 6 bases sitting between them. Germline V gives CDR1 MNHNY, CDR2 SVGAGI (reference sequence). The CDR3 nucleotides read TGTGCCAGCGAGGCGGGGGAGCTGTTTTTT. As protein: CASEAGELFF.